The T cell receptor (beta chain) under discussion was sequenced for a study of T cells in Graves' hyperthyroidism and ophthalmopathy. The overall study: Upon initial diagnosis and before any treatment, peripheral blood was collected.

The source material, RNA transcripts, was used to amplify TCR beta CDR3 regions. Researchers ran a first-round RT-PCR on the TCR CDR3 using the HTBI primer set. TCRdb reprocessed the multiplex PCR reads via MiXCR and lists one record per CDR3 protein. The sample lists hundreds of thousands of distinct CDR3 sequences, roughly 15% seen once, with around 9.6% in the top ten. Stable disease denoted Graves' hyperthyroidism without ophthalmopathy progression within 18 months. Germline values: CDR1 SNHLY, CDR2 FYNNEI. The V end was cut by 7 bases, the J end by 8 bases, with 9 bases between. The CDR3 runs 11 residues.

The sequence was collected from a woman aged 18-35 years with Graves' hyperthyroidism. The sample consisted of blood. V and J are TRBV2 and TRBJ2-1; D remains unclear. CDR3 sequence: CASTQSHEQFF. The CDR3 DNA follows: TGTGCCAGCACCCAATCCCATGAGCAGTTCTTC.